A single sample gave rise to the 21 T cell receptor beta chains below, sequenced in a study of CD8 T cells in ankylosing spondylitis. TCRdb re-analysed the 5' RACE reads in MiXCR, keeping a single row per CDR3 protein. The sample shows some 120,000 distinct CDR3 sequences, roughly 15% of them seen only once. The sample comprised blood, either unsorted or a sorted T cell fraction (not recorded which). The receptors were gathered from a female donor with ankylosing spondylitis or in good health (not recorded which).

A word on this clonotype: At one of its ends the junction is not consistent with the germline gene, which may arise from a read error. In DNA form, the CDR3 reads TGTGCCATCAGTGAGTCCACAGTCGATAATGACCAGTTCTTC. This codes for CAISESTVDNDQFF. V gene TRBV10-3 combines with J gene TRBJ2-1; D gene uncertain. The CDR3 runs 14 residues. Germline V gives CDR1 ENHRY, CDR2 SYGVKD.

At least ten counts were recorded for this clonotype. The chain employs TRBV12-3 or TRBV12-4 and TRBJ2-3, with D hard to call. The CDR3 has 12 residues. The V end was cut by 5 bases, the J end by 5 bases, with 8 bases between. DNA of the CDR3: TGTGCCAGCAGTCCGACTGGAGATACGCAGTATTTT. This translates into CASSPTGDTQYF.

CDR3 residues: CASSLAGGIYEQYF. The CDR3 coding sequence is TGTGCCAGCAGCTTAGCCGGGGGCATCTACGAGCAGTACTTC. The genes are TRBV7-2 and TRBJ2-7, with D possibly being TRBD1 or TRBD2 (6 bases each). This CDR3 region has 14 residues. CDR1 SGHTA and CDR2 FQGNSA come from the germline V gene. V was pared by 0 bases and J by 3 bases, with 9 bases between.

This chain uses TRBV27 with TRBJ1-5; TRBD1 matches at 9 bases. Germline CDR1 MNHEY, CDR2 SMNVEV (reference sequence). With 4 bases clipped from V and 11 bases from J, the junction kept 9 bases outside the gene matches. This CDR3 comprises 14 residues. CDR3 amino acids: CASSYRTGAAAQHF. The CDR3 DNA reads TGTGCCAGCAGTTACCGGACAGGGGCTGCGGCCCAGCATTTT.

About this clonotype: A much larger clone differs from this one at a single base, so this may be a read error. This chain links TRBV5-1 with TRBJ1-2, with TRBD1 matching over 7 bases. The CDR3 runs 14 residues. Germline V gene data show CDR1 as SGHRS and CDR2 as YFSETQ. Written as DNA, the CDR3 is TGCGCCAGCAGCTGGAACAGGGGTGGCTATGACTACACCTTC. It is translated as CASSWNRGGYDYTF.

This clonotype was recorded at least ten times. This chain uses TRBV7-2 with TRBJ1-5; no clear D. Germline V gene lookup returns CDR1 SGHTA and CDR2 FQGNSA. Trimming shortened V by 7 bases and J by 4 bases, and 11 bases separated the two germline ends. CDR3 length: 13 amino acids. CDR3 region: CASTGWVNQPQHF. The CDR3, as DNA: TGTGCCAGCACCGGGTGGGTAAATCAGCCCCAGCATTTT.

This clonotype was detected only a few times. The junction shows a germline mismatch at one end, possibly a read error. This chain joins TRBV11-2 and TRBJ2-7; 8 bases agree with TRBD1. Looked up from germline, CDR1 is SGHAT and CDR2 is FQNNGV. The CDR3 runs to 15 residues. CDR3 region: CASSDEAGGSHEQYF. The CDR3 nucleotides read TGTGCCAGCAGCGACGAGGCAGGGGGCTCCCACGAGCAGTACTTC. The whole variable domain, filled in from reference TRBV11-2 and TRBJ2-7, reads EAGVAQSPRYKIIEKRQSVAFWCNPISGHATLYWYQQILGQGPKLLIQFQNNGVVDDSQLPKDRFSAERLKGVDSTLKIQPAKLEDSAVYLCASSDEAGGSHEQYFGPGTRLTVT.

This clonotype has a count of ten or more. J is TRBJ2-1 and V is TRBV3-1; 10 nucleotides agree with TRBD2. With 2 bases clipped from V and 8 bases from J, the junction kept 3 bases outside the gene matches. Germline V gene lookup returns CDR1 LGHDT and CDR2 YNNKEL (reference sequence). CDR3 length equals 14 residues. The CDR3 loop reads CASSQPGTSDEQFF. In DNA, the CDR3 is TGTGCCAGCAGCCAACCCGGGACTAGCGATGAGCAGTTCTTC.

The table lists this clonotype with many counts. The J gene is TRBJ2-2, the V gene TRBV28; no clear D gene. Trimming stripped 6 bases from V and 1 base from J, with 6 bases between. Germline loops: CDR1 MDHEN, CDR2 SYDVKM. CDR3 length: 13 residues. In DNA form, the CDR3 reads TGTGCCAGCAGCGATTTGAACACCGGGGAGCTGTTTTTT. This encodes CASSDLNTGELFF.

CDR3 protein: CASSDPPVKQFF. DNA of the CDR3: TGTGCCAGCAGTGACCCCCCAGTGAAGCAGTTCTTC. This chain uses TRBV6-1 with TRBJ2-1; D remains ambiguous. CDR3 length: 12 residues. V lost 3 bases to trimming and J lost 11 bases, with 11 bases between them. Looked up from germline, CDR1 is MNHNS and CDR2 is SASEGT.

This clonotype was picked up a small number of times. The rearrangement uses TRBV5-5 and TRBJ1-2, with D tentatively TRBD1 (5 bases). The germline V and J ends were trimmed by 1 base and 7 bases, with 11 bases remaining between them. This CDR3 spans 13 amino acids. CDR1 and CDR2 (germline): SGHKS, YYEKEE (reference sequence). CDR3 DNA sequence: TGTGCCAGCAGCTTGTTTTCAGGGAGTGGCTACACCTTC. Its translation is CASSLFSGSGYTF.

This chain links TRBV20-1 with TRBJ1-5; no definite D call. Germline CDR1 reads DFQATT; CDR2 reads SNEGSKA (reference sequence). The CDR3 length is 14 residues. The V end was cut by 6 bases, the J end by 7 bases, with 19 bases between. The CDR3: CSAETHLPGQPQHF. CDR3 nucleotide sequence: TGCAGTGCAGAGACTCATCTCCCCGGACAGCCCCAGCATTTT.

The J gene is TRBJ2-3, the V gene TRBV20-1, with no clear D. This CDR3 has 14 residues. Germline V gene data show CDR1 as DFQATT and CDR2 as SNEGSKA (reference sequence). With 7 bases removed from V and 5 bases from J, the gap between germline ends came to 19 bases. The CDR3 region is CSVLLRLLVDTQYF. Here the CDR3 DNA reads TGCAGTGTATTACTCCGTCTCCTGGTAGATACGCAGTATTTT.

The rearrangement links TRBV5-4 to TRBJ2-2; 14 nucleotides agree with TRBD2. V lost 4 bases, J lost 7 bases, and 3 bases stayed unmatched. CDR1 is SGHNT and CDR2 is YYREEE in the germline V gene (reference sequence). CDR3 length equals 15 residues. Here the CDR3 DNA reads TGTGCCAGCAGCATGGGGACTAGCGGGAGCGGGGAGCTGTTTTTT. Translated: CASSMGTSGSGELFF.

This rearrangement joins TRBV30 to TRBJ2-1, with D possibly TRBD2 on 5 matching bases. Per germline, CDR1 GTSNPN and CDR2 SVGIG (reference sequence). The CDR3 loop spans 11 amino acids. Trimming shortened V by 4 bases and J by 10 bases, and 11 bases separated the two germline ends. CDR3 nucleotides: TGTGCCTGGACCCCACGGGGAGAGCAGTTCTTC. It yields the protein CAWTPRGEQFF.

CDR3 nucleotide sequence: TGTGCCAGCACCTTCCACACTAGAACATTTTCCTACAATGAGCAGTTCTTC. Amino acid sequence: CASTFHTRTFSYNEQFF. V is TRBV5-8 and J is TRBJ2-1; a weak D match, TRBD2 (5 bases). Germline V gene sequence: CDR1 SGHTS, CDR2 YDEGEE. Trimming removed 6 bases at V and 1 base at J, with 20 bases between. This CDR3 has 17 amino acids.

This clonotype was seen more than once but under ten times. The gene calls are TRBV18 and TRBJ2-4, with TRBD1 matching over 9 bases. Germline assignment: CDR1 KGHSH and CDR2 LQKENI. V lost 5 bases to trimming and J lost 8 bases; unmatched junction nucleotides: 13. CDR3 size: 16 residues. This CDR3 is CASSIGGTGGPDIQYF. The CDR3 DNA is TGTGCCAGCTCAATAGGTGGAACAGGGGGCCCAGACATTCAGTACTTC. The full variable domain, in which reference TRBV18 and TRBJ2-4 provide the parts outside the CDR3, is NAGVMQNPRHLVRRRGQEARLRCSPMKGHSHVYWYRQLPEEGLKFMVYLQKENIIDESGMPKERFSAEFPKEGPSILRIQQVVRGDSAAYFCASSIGGTGGPDIQYFGAGTRLSVL.

This clonotype was counted only a few times. The chain carries TRBV2 and TRBJ1-1; 7 bases agree with TRBD1. Germline V lookup: CDR1 SNHLY, CDR2 FYNNEI. The ends lost 6 bases at V and 3 bases at J; junction bases unmatched: 1. The CDR3 spans 12 residues. CDR3 protein: CASSGQDTEAFF. CDR3 DNA sequence: TGTGCCAGCAGCGGACAGGACACTGAAGCTTTCTTT.

CDR3 DNA: TGTGCCAGCAGCTCTCCGGGACGGTCATCGTATGAGCAGTTCTTC. Translation gives CASSSPGRSSYEQFF. This chain joins TRBV9 and TRBJ2-1; either TRBD1 or TRBD2 may fit D (5 bases each). CDR3 length: 15 amino acids. Germline V gene sequence: CDR1 SGDLS, CDR2 YYNGEE. V was shortened by 4 bases and J by 8 bases, with 19 bases between the two germline ends.

This clonotype was observed a handful of times. The chain uses TRBV15 and TRBJ2-5; D is unclear. Germline V gives CDR1 LNHNV, CDR2 YYDKDF (reference sequence). The CDR3 extends over 14 amino acids. V lost 1 base to trimming and J lost 5 bases, with 11 bases between them. CDR3 bases: TGTGCCACCAGCAGAGTCAAACCTCAGGAGACCCAGTACTTC. Its protein is CATSRVKPQETQYF.

This clonotype was observed a few times. This chain links TRBV7-9 with TRBJ1-1; no clear D. Germline values: CDR1 SEHNR, CDR2 FQNEAQ (reference sequence). The CDR3 sequence is 17 residues long. Trimming took 2 bases from V and 1 from J, leaving 17 bases between them. DNA for the CDR3: TGTGCCAGCAGCTTAAAGGGTCGGGCTTACAGGAACACTGAAGCTTTCTTT. Protein: CASSLKGRAYRNTEAFF.